Listed below are T cell receptor beta chains from one sample, sequenced in a study of blood T cell repertoires in COVID-19. Produced via immunoSEQ multiplex PCR; TCRdb's table is partial and in-frame only. The sample lists 80,000 to 100,000 clones, 70% to 80% occurring once. Sequences were obtained from peripheral blood. These receptors were obtained from a man between 65 and 85 years old with acute or convalescent COVID-19. Both conserved end residues are part of each CDR3.

v_gene,j_gene,CDR3aa
TRBV5-4,TRBJ2-7,CASSVTRTGFEQYF
TRBV5-8,TRBJ2-1,CASSLGLAGNEQFF
TRBV30,TRBJ2-7,CAWRGGSFHSSEQYF
TRBV10-3,TRBJ1-2,CAISGGIRDRLNYGYTF
TRBV7-7,TRBJ2-5,CASSLGLQETQYF
TRBV29-1,TRBJ2-5,CSVVGGSQETQYF
TRBV27,TRBJ1-5,CASSVQGGAPQPQHF
TRBV20-1,TRBJ1-1,CSAAGDTEAFF
TRBV7-2,TRBJ2-1,CASSLARLAGDEQFF
TRBV2,TRBJ2-6,CASNRGGPFSGANVLTF
TRBV27,TRBJ2-7,CASSLRWLSYEQYF
TRBV7-2,TRBJ1-5,CASSLVGTGNQPQHF
TRBV5-1,TRBJ2-2,CASSLGGSGSPTGELFF
TRBV2,TRBJ2-2,CATTGQNTGELFF
TRBV6-2/TRBV6-3,TRBJ1-2,CASSYEGENYGYTF
TRBV29-1,TRBJ2-1,CSVRYVAGGYNEQFF
TRBV5-1,TRBJ1-6,CASSLVGSRALHF
TRBV7-2,TRBJ2-1,CASSLDRASYNEQFF
TRBV30,TRBJ1-1,CAWSVKDRNTEAFF
TRBV6-5,TRBJ1-5,CASSLRASGDQPQHF
TRBV6-2/TRBV6-3,TRBJ2-4,CASSYRGGGQNIQYF
TRBV29-1,TRBJ1-4,CSVMGLQGINEKLFF
TRBV19,TRBJ1-5,CASSTDRDQPQHF
TRBV9,TRBJ2-5,CASSSRDRVVRETQYF
TRBV4-2,TRBJ2-1,CASSPTPAGGNEQFF
TRBV4-2,TRBJ2-1,CASSPLAGSSYNEQFF
TRBV3-1/TRBV3-2,TRBJ2-7,CASRGLAGVYEQYF
TRBV7-8,TRBJ1-5,CASSLNWGQGGQPQHF
TRBV9,TRBJ2-1,CASSVGLFGNNEQFF
TRBV27,TRBJ2-3,CASSLLAGAVTDTQYF
TRBV3-1/TRBV3-2,TRBJ2-5,CASSLAGGGETQYF
TRBV7-9,TRBJ1-2,CASSSAGEGYGYTF
TRBV9,TRBJ1-6,CASSDPRTGANSPLHF
TRBV5-1,TRBJ2-2,CASGRGRYTGELFF
TRBV24-1,TRBJ2-3,CATSDPRDRGPYTDTQYF
TRBV18,TRBJ1-2,CASSPPGGNYGYTF
TRBV18,TRBJ1-4,CASSPPGQGVEKLFF
TRBV7-8,TRBJ1-5,CASSFRSNQPQHF
TRBV5-6,TRBJ2-2,CASSRRTSAITGELFF
TRBV14,TRBJ1-3,CASSQEQFFVPIYF
TRBV15,TRBJ1-6,CATSRDWGSDSPLHF